Described below is a single T cell receptor beta chain sequence and its context. Its antigen is unidentified. Amplification used 60 Vbeta primers and 13 Jbeta primers. Using immunoSEQ multiplex PCR, the repertoire was profiled, and TCRdb retains in-frame clones only, with some absent. The sample shows roughly 100,000 clones, about three quarters of them seen only once. Everyone who donated was a healthy bone marrow donor. This entry comes from a study of cytomegalovirus exposure and HLA in healthy donors. The V end lost 6 bases, the J end lost 2 bases, and 13 bases lay between the germline ends. The CDR3 is 14 residues long. Germline assignment: CDR1 MDHEN and CDR2 SYDVKM. Study-wide points: Evidence from a later analysis indicated that most CMV-associated TCR beta chains looked HLA-restricted. Indistinguishable V segments such as TRBV6-2 and TRBV6-3 were excluded. In a later analysis, TCR beta V- and J-gene trimming showed a link to a missense DCLRE1C variant.

The sequence derives from a man aged 35 to 55 in good health and CMV-seropositive. V usage is TRBV28 and J usage is TRBJ2-5, with D possibly being TRBD2 (7 bases). The sample consisted of PBMCs. CDR3 sequence (DNA): TGTGCCAGCAGCAAGGGGGGGGGACAAGAGACCCAGTACTTC. Its translation is CASSKGGGQETQYF.